This entry features one TCR beta chain sequence. Its target is unknown. The data originate from a study of radiation and T cells in renal cell carcinoma. Looking at the study overall: Nephrectomy followed 15 Gy stereotactic body radiation by 4 weeks.

Findings and caveats of the study: From baseline, blood top tumor clonotypes peaked at 2 weeks post-radiation.

J lost 1 base, V lost 6 bases, and 6 bases had no gene match. CDR3 length: 15 amino acids. Germline loops: CDR1 MNHEY, CDR2 SVGAGI. Some clones are missing from TCRdb's copy, which holds only in-frame ones; the method was immunoSEQ multiplex PCR. The table has about 130,000 clones, 88% seen once. The time point: blood 2 weeks post-SBRT. Stated treatment: 15 Gy SBRT to primary tumor, nephrectomy 4 weeks later. After SBRT, blood was collected at 2 and 4 weeks, plus baseline. The specimen was blood, collected from a patient whose treatment included radiotherapy and nephrectomy. The chain couples TRBV6-5 to TRBJ2-3; 8 bases match TRBD2. This TCR came from a woman aged 70-85 years with renal cell carcinoma. DNA of the CDR3: TGTGCCAGCAGCCCCGGCGGGGGGCGCACAGATACGCAGTATTTT. It is translated as CASSPGGGRTDTQYF.